Following are 29 T cell receptor beta chains from one sample sequenced in a study of blood T cells in healthy people across ages. With a J-beta primer mix and a sample-barcoded 5' primer, a second PCR ran 7 to 11 cycles. From the 5' RACE reads, TCRdb called clonotypes with MiXCR, one entry per CDR3 protein. Of around 940,000 distinct CDR3 sequences listed, roughly 47% were seen once; the top ten hold about 21%. Sequencing was done on a sample of blood. These receptors were taken from a woman in her sixties in good health.

This clonotype has only a few counts. The chain recombines TRBV20-1 with TRBJ2-5; no clear D. Trimming took 5 bases from V and 1 from J, leaving 8 bases between them. The CDR3 has 12 residues. CDR1 and CDR2 from the germline V gene are DFQATT and SNEGSKA (reference sequence). The DNA for the CDR3 is TGCAGTGCTGGCGGCCCCCAAGAGACCCAGTACTTC. It specifies CSAGGPQETQYF.

In this sample, this clonotype turned up a few times. The junction and the germline gene differ at one end; a read error may be behind it. V and J are TRBV6-1 and TRBJ1-5; TRBD1 is a possible D gene (6 bases). The length of the CDR3 is 15 residues. CDR1 and CDR2 from the germline V gene are MNHNS and SASEGT. Written as DNA, the CDR3 is TGTGCCAGCAGGGAAGGGGGAGGGCCCAATCAGCCCCAGCATTTT. Translated, it gives CASREGGGPNQPQHF.

The genes are TRBV3-1 and TRBJ1-2; D ambiguous. The CDR3 has 14 amino acids. Germline assignment: CDR1 LGHDT and CDR2 YNNKEL (reference sequence). The V gene lost 0 bases and the J gene lost 3 bases, with 8 bases spanning the gap. In nucleotides, the CDR3 is TGTGCCAGCAGCCAAGATCTCAGCTACTATGGCTACACCTTC. This codes for CASSQDLSYYGYTF.

This clonotype was seen only a few times. This chain joins TRBV2 and TRBJ2-1; D might be TRBD2 (6 bases). Trimming shortened V by 9 bases and J by 5 bases, and 11 bases separated the two germline ends. CDR3 length: 12 residues. Germline lookup yields CDR1 SNHLY and CDR2 FYNNEI. CDR3 DNA sequence: TGTGCCAGTTCCTCGGGGGACAATGAGCAGTTCTTC. Residues: CASSSGDNEQFF.

The V gene is TRBV7-2, the J gene TRBJ2-5; TRBD1 or TRBD2 may be the D gene (5 bases each). The CDR3 covers 15 residues. The V end was cut by 5 bases, the J end by 11 bases, with 24 bases between. Per the germline V gene, CDR1 is SGHTA and CDR2 is FQGNSA. This CDR3 is CASSPGQPGSNEQYF. CDR3 bases: TGTGCCAGCAGCCCGGGGCAGCCGGGGAGTAATGAGCAGTACTTC.

The chain carries TRBV2 and TRBJ2-1; possibly TRBD1 or TRBD2 for D (5 bases each). Between the trimmed V and J ends, which lost 1 base and 9 bases, there was a span of 19 bases. The CDR3 is made up of 16 amino acids. CDR1 SNHLY and CDR2 FYNNEI come from the germline V gene. The CDR3 DNA is TGTGCCAGCAGTGAAGTGGGTTGGCAGGGAGTTGTTGAGCAGTTCTTC. Translating gives CASSEVGWQGVVEQFF.

This clonotype showed up many times. V usage is TRBV20-1 and J usage is TRBJ2-4; D is ambiguous. This CDR3 is built from 13 residues. In germline, CDR1 is DFQATT, CDR2 SNEGSKA (reference sequence). The V end lost 4 bases, the J end lost 8 bases, and 15 bases lay between the germline ends. CDR3 residues: CSANRRSGDIQYF. As DNA, the CDR3 is TGCAGTGCTAATCGGAGAAGTGGGGACATTCAGTACTTC.

This clonotype was counted a few times. This sequence joins TRBV27 and TRBJ2-7, with 8 bases aligning to TRBD1. J was trimmed by 3 bases and V by 4 bases; bases with no gene match: 5. In germline, CDR1 is MNHEY, CDR2 SMNVEV (reference sequence). The CDR3 has 14 amino acids. CDR3 amino acids: CASSSSDRGYEQYF. CDR3 nucleotide sequence: TGTGCCAGCAGTTCTTCCGACAGGGGCTACGAGCAGTACTTC.

This clonotype was seen a single time. V is TRBV5-1 and J is TRBJ1-2, with a weak D call TRBD1 (6 bases). V lost 1 base and J lost 7, with 17 bases in between. This CDR3 is 15 amino acids long. Per germline, CDR1 SGHRS and CDR2 YFSETQ. CDR3 DNA: TGCGCCAGCAGCTTGTTGTTTGCAGGGGTCGTTGGCTACACCTTC. This encodes CASSLLFAGVVGYTF.

The rearrangement links TRBV6-2 or TRBV6-3 to TRBJ1-4, with D maybe TRBD1 (5 bases). The V end was cut by 8 bases, the J end by 0 bases, with 22 bases between. Germline V CDR1 and CDR2: MNHEY, SVGEGT. The CDR3 has 18 amino acids. CDR3 amino acids: CASLRGHSIRATNEKLFF. CDR3 bases: TGTGCCAGCCTTAGAGGACATTCTATCCGCGCAACTAATGAAAAACTGTTTTTT.

The chain is built from TRBV28 and TRBJ2-5; unclear D gene. This CDR3 has 12 residues. CDR1 and CDR2 (germline): MDHEN, SYDVKM. Trimming took 6 bases from V and 11 from J, leaving 16 bases between them. This chain's CDR3 is CASSSRTSEQYF. The CDR3 DNA sequence: TGTGCCAGCAGCTCCCGAACCTCGGAGCAGTACTTC.

This clonotype was counted a single time. V gene TRBV29-1 combines with J gene TRBJ2-5; D is uncertain. The assigned J gene may be wrong: the sequence end matches TRBJ2-7 better. The CDR3 is made up of 14 amino acids. Germline CDR1 is SQVTM and CDR2 is ANQGSEA. For the CDR3, the DNA is TGCAGCGTTGAAGATAGGGTCAGTAACTACGAGCAGTACTTC. Its protein product is CSVEDRVSNYEQYF.

A few counts support this clonotype. The chain combines TRBV5-1 with TRBJ2-7; D not resolved. This CDR3 is 14 amino acids long. The V end lost 1 base, the J end lost 1 base, and 9 bases lay between the germline ends. The V gene's germline CDR1 is SGHRS and CDR2 YFSETQ. CDR3 in amino acids: CASSLWYSSYEQYF. CDR3 DNA sequence: TGCGCCAGCAGCTTGTGGTACAGTTCCTACGAGCAGTACTTC.

The gene calls are TRBV24-1 and TRBJ2-3; D might be TRBD1 (6 bases). Germline loops: CDR1 KGHDR, CDR2 SFDVKD. Trimming removed 8 bases at V and 5 bases at J, with 13 bases between. The CDR3 sequence is 13 residues long. The CDR3 loop is CATTGTYRDTQYF. The CDR3 region has the DNA TGTGCCACCACCGGGACATATAGAGATACGCAGTATTTT.

This chain joins TRBV28 and TRBJ2-5, with 9 bases aligning to TRBD1. V shed 5 bases, J shed 5 bases, and the junction held 9 bases outside the gene matches. This CDR3 has 15 amino acids. Germline CDR1 reads MDHEN; CDR2 reads SYDVKM. The CDR3 spells CASSRPGQGRETQYF. The CDR3 DNA follows: TGTGCCAGCAGTAGACCGGGACAGGGAAGGGAGACCCAGTACTTC.

The chain recombines TRBV12-3 or TRBV12-4 with TRBJ2-3; 10 bases are a match to TRBD2. This CDR3 has 16 amino acids. Trimming took 3 bases from V and 1 from J; bases not matched to a gene: 4. As DNA, the CDR3 is TGTGCCAGCAGTTTCGCCGGGACTAGCGGCACAGATACGCAGTATTTT. Protein product: CASSFAGTSGTDTQYF.

This clonotype came up a few times. The chain employs TRBV11-3 and TRBJ2-3; 10 positions match TRBD1. Germline loops: CDR1 SGHNT, CDR2 YENEEA. The CDR3 extends over 15 amino acids. V dropped 4 bases and J dropped 5; count of bases not matched to a gene: 6. In nucleotides, the CDR3 is TGTGCCAGCAGCTCCGGGACAGGGGAGATAGATACGCAGTATTTT. As protein: CASSSGTGEIDTQYF. The full variable domain, with the rest looked up from reference TRBV11-3 and TRBJ2-3, is EAGVVQSPRYKIIEKKQPVAFWCNPISGHNTLYWYLQNLGQGPELLIRYENEEAVDDSQLPKDRFSAERLKGVDSTLKIQPAELGDSAVYLCASSSGTGEIDTQYFGPGTRLTVL.

The genes are TRBV7-2 and TRBJ2-7; the match to TRBD1 covers 7 bases. V dropped 8 bases and J dropped 2; count of bases not matched to a gene: 9. Germline assignment: CDR1 SGHTA and CDR2 FQGNSA. The CDR3 is 14 residues long. Here the CDR3 DNA reads TGTGCCAGCCGGAGACAGGGCAAGGCCTACGAGCAGTACTTC. Its translation is CASRRQGKAYEQYF. The full variable domain, in which reference TRBV7-2 and TRBJ2-7 provide the parts outside the CDR3, is GAGVSQSPSNKVTEKGKDVELRCDPISGHTALYWYRQSLGQGLEFLIYFQGNSAPDKSGLPSDRFSAERTGGSVSTLTIQRTQQEDSAVYLCASRRQGKAYEQYFGPGTRLTVT.

The chain couples TRBV5-1 to TRBJ2-1; a possible D gene is TRBD2 (5 bases). The J call may not be correct, given that the DNA end is closer to TRBJ2-7. CDR3 length: 14 amino acids. From germline, CDR1 is SGHRS and CDR2 YFSETQ. This CDR3 reads CASSLVPSYGEQYF. In DNA form, the CDR3 reads TGCGCCAGCAGCTTGGTTCCTAGCTATGGCGAGCAGTACTTC.

The chain couples TRBV12-3 or TRBV12-4 to TRBJ2-1; 7 nucleotides match TRBD2. The CDR3 has 15 amino acids. V trimming: 1 base; J trimming: 3 bases; junction bases outside the gene matches: 3. CDR3 DNA sequence: TGTGCCAGCAGTTTAGAACGGGGGGACTACAATGAGCAGTTCTTC. Translation: CASSLERGDYNEQFF.

This clonotype was observed a handful of times. The gene calls are TRBV4-3 and TRBJ2-1; TRBD2 agrees at 9 bases. The V gene end was trimmed by 3 bases and the J gene end by 7 bases; junction bases not matched to a gene: 25. CDR3 length equals 21 residues. Germline-derived CDR1 and CDR2 are LGHNA and YSLEER. The CDR3 DNA reads as TGCGCCAGCAGCCAGACAGCCTCGGCACTACGGTCTAGCGGGAAAACGAATGAGCAGTTCTTC. Encoded protein: CASSQTASALRSSGKTNEQFF.

The chain links TRBV4-2 to TRBJ2-7; TRBD2 matches 7 bases. The V gene end was trimmed by 1 base and the J gene end by 5 bases; junction bases not matched to a gene: 11. This CDR3 spans 16 amino acids. CDR1 is LGHNA, CDR2 YNFKEQ, per germline. Here the CDR3 reads CASSQGDGGSSDEQYF. CDR3 in DNA: TGTGCCAGCAGCCAAGGGGACGGCGGGAGCTCTGACGAGCAGTACTTC.

With respect to this clonotype: It is unclear where the CDR3 begins or ends on the DNA, so no DNA is shown, and the CDR3 is as TCRdb lists it. CDR3 loop: CASSSGEKLFFGSGNIYGYTF. The V gene is TRBV12-3 or TRBV12-4, the J gene TRBJ1-2; whether TRBD1, the table's D call, matches the DNA was not checked. The CDR3 spans 21 residues, counting both ends.

V usage is TRBV5-1 and J usage is TRBJ1-1, with 7 bases matching TRBD1. Germline V gene lookup returns CDR1 SGHRS and CDR2 YFSETQ. With V trimmed by 4 bases and J by 4 bases, 7 bases remained unmatched. The CDR3 is 14 amino acids. CDR3 amino acids: CASSPSGGSTEAFF. The CDR3, as DNA: TGCGCCAGCAGCCCCTCAGGGGGGAGCACTGAAGCTTTCTTT.

The rearrangement links TRBV2 to TRBJ1-5; no clear D. Germline CDR1 SNHLY, CDR2 FYNNEI. Trimming removed 6 bases from V and 1 base from J, with 7 bases in between. This CDR3 has 13 amino acids. Here the CDR3 reads CASRDLSNQPQHF. The CDR3, as DNA: TGTGCCAGCAGGGACCTAAGCAATCAGCCCCAGCATTTT.

J is TRBJ1-5 and V is TRBV2; D is ambiguous. The V end lost 4 bases, the J end lost 0 bases, and 7 bases lay between the germline ends. The CDR3 has 14 amino acids. CDR1 and CDR2 from the germline V gene are SNHLY and FYNNEI. This CDR3 reads CASSGHISNQPQHF. The CDR3 bases are TGTGCCAGCAGTGGACACATTAGCAATCAGCCCCAGCATTTT.

The CDR3 loop reads CAWATRGAETQYF. As DNA, the CDR3 is TGTGCCTGGGCCACGAGGGGGGCAGAGACCCAGTACTTC. The chain couples TRBV30 to TRBJ2-5; D could derive from TRBD1 or TRBD2 (6 bases each). The CDR3 consists of 13 residues. In germline, CDR1 is GTSNPN, CDR2 SVGIG (reference sequence). Trimming removed 5 bases at V and 4 bases at J, with 14 bases between.

The gene calls are TRBV7-9 and TRBJ1-5; 8 positions agree with TRBD1. Trimming removed 4 bases from V and 5 bases from J; junction bases left unmatched: 7. Looked up from germline, CDR1 is SEHNR and CDR2 is FQNEAQ (reference sequence). The CDR3 runs to 15 residues. The chain's CDR3 is CASSSGGRGDQPQHF. CDR3 bases: TGTGCCAGCAGCTCAGGGGGCAGGGGCGATCAGCCCCAGCATTTT.

The V and J genes are TRBV29-1 and TRBJ2-1; 9 bases line up with TRBD2. Trimming removed 6 bases from V and 9 bases from J; junction bases left unmatched: 6. Germline CDR1 is SQVTM and CDR2 is ANQGSEA. This CDR3 spans 12 amino acids. Here the CDR3 DNA reads TGCAGCGTGGCCGGGACTAGCTTTGAGCAGTTCTTC. The encoded protein is CSVAGTSFEQFF.